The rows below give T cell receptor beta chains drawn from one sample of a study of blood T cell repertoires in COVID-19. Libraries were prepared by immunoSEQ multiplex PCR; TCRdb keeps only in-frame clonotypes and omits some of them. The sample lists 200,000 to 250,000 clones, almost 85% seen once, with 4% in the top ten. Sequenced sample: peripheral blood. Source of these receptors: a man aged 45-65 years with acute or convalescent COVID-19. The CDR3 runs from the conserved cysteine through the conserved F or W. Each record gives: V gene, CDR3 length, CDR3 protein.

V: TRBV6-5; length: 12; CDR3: CASRTQGDTQYF
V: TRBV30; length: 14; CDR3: CAWSGLQATYEQYF
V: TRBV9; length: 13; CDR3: CASSVGDFYGYTF
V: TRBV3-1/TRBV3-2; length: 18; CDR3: CASSQDPLAAWGDNEQFF
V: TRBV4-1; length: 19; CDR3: CASSYRLPSGRPNTDTQYF
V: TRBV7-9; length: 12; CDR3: CASSLGRGLAFF
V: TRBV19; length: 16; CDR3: CASTITGTRYTDTQYF
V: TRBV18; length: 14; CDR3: CASAKQAMNTEAFF
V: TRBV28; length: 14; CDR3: CASSRQGFYQPQHF
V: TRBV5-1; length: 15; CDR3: CASSLEPGTYNEQFF
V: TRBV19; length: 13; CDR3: CASSPGTGDGYTF
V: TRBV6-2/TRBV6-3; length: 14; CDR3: CASSWTTMNTEAFF
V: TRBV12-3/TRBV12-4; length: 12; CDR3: CASRQGSQPQHF
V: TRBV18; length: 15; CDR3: CASSPLAGAVGELFF
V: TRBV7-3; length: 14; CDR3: CASSSGDSLDTQYF
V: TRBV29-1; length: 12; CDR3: CSAMTGSYEQYF
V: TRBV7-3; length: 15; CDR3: CASSPRTSDTDTQYF
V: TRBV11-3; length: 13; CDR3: CASSLDGVQPQHF
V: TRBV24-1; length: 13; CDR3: CATSTGENYGYTF
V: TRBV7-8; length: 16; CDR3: CASSHRTGRGTDTQYF
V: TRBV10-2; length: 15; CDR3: CASSDPTGFAFGYTF
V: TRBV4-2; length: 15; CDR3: CASSQGDSYNSPLHF
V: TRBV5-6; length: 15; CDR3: CASSLEVRTNEKLFF
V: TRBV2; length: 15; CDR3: CASRYRTSGVNEQFF
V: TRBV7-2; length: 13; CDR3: CASSLALYNEQFF
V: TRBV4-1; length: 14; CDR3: CASSQAGSGNTIYF
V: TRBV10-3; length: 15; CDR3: CAISASGGSYNEQFF
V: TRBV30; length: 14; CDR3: CAWRTGRSRSPQHF
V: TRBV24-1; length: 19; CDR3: CATSDRGAPSGSFTDTQYF
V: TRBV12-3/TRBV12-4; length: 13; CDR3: CASRLPVDNEQFF
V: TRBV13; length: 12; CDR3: CASSLGLGDGFF
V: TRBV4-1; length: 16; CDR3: CASSRRENSPTDTQYF
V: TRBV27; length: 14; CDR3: CASSLTGTNQPQHF